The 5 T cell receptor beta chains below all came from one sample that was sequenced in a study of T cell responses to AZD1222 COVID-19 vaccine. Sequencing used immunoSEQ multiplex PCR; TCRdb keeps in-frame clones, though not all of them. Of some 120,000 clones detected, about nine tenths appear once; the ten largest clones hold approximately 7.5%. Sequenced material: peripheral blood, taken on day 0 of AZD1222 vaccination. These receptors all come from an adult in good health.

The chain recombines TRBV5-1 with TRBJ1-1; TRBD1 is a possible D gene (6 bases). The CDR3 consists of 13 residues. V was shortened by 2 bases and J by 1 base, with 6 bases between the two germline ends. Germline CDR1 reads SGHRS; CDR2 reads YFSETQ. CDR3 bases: TGCGCCAGCAGCTTACAGGGGAACACTGAAGCTTTCTTT. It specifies CASSLQGNTEAFF.

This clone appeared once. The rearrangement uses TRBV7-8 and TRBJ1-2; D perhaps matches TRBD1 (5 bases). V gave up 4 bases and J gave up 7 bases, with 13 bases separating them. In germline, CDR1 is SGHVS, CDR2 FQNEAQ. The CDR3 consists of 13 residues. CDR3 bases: TGTGCCAGCAGCTCAGAGGGGTGGGGTGGCTACACCTTC. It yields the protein CASSSEGWGGYTF.

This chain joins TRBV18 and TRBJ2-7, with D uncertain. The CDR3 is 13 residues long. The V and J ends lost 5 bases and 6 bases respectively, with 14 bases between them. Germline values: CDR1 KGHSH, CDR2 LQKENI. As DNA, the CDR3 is TGTGCCAGCTCATCGGGCGCCCTTCGCGAGCAGTACTTC. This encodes CASSSGALREQYF.

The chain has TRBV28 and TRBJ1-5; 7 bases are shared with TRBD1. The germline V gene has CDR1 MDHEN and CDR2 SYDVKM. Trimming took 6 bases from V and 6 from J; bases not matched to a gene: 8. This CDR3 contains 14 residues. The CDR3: CASRAGQSAQPQHF. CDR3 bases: TGTGCCAGCAGAGCGGGACAGTCCGCTCAGCCCCAGCATTTT. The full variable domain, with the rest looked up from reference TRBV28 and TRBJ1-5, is DVKVTQSSRYLVKRTGEKVFLECVQDMDHENMFWYRQDPGLGLRLIYFSYDVKMKEKGDIPEGYSVSREKKERFSLILESASTNQTSMYLCASRAGQSAQPQHFGDGTRLSIL.

The DNA for the CDR3 is TGTGCCAGCAGCCCCCGACTAGCGGGAGTCTACGAGCAGTACTTC. Amino acid sequence: CASSPRLAGVYEQYF. The chain combines TRBV28 with TRBJ2-7; 12 nucleotides align to TRBD2. The CDR3 has 15 amino acids. V lost 6 bases to trimming and J lost 3 bases; unmatched junction nucleotides: 6. Germline V gene lookup returns CDR1 MDHEN and CDR2 SYDVKM.